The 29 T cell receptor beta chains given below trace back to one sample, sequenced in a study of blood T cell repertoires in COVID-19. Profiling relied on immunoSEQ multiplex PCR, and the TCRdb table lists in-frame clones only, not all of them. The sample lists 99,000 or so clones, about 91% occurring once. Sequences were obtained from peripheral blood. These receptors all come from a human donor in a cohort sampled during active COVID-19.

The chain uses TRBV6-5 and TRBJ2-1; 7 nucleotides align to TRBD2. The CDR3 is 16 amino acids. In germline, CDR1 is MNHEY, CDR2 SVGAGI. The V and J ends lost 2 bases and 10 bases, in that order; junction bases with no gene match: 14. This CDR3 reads CASSYVGGGPSREQFF. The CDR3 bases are TGTGCCAGCAGTTACGTCGGGGGAGGGCCTAGCAGAGAGCAGTTCTTC.

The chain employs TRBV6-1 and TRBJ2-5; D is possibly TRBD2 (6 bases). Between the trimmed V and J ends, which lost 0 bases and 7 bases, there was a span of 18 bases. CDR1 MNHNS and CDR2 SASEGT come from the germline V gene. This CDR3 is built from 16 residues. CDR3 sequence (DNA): TGTGCCAGCAGTGAAGCACGCGGGACCCCTGCCGCGACCCAGTACTTC. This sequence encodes CASSEARGTPAATQYF.

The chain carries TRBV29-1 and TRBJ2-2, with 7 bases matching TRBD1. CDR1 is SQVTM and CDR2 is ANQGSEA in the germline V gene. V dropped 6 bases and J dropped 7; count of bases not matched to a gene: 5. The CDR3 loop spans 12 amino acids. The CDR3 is CSVPTGLGELFF. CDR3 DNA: TGCAGCGTACCGACAGGGCTCGGGGAGCTGTTTTTT.

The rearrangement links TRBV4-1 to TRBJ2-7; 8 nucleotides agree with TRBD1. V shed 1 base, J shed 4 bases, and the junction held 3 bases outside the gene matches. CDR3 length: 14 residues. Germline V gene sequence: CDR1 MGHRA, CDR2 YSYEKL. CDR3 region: CASSQGQGWYEQYF. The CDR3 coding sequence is TGCGCCAGCAGCCAAGGACAGGGGTGGTACGAGCAGTACTTC.

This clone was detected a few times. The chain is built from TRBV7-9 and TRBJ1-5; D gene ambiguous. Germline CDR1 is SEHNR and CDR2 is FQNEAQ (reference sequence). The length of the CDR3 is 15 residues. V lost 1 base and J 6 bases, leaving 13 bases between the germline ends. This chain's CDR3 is CASSLGAGTAQPQHF. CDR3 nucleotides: TGTGCCAGCAGCTTAGGAGCAGGAACGGCTCAGCCCCAGCATTTT.

The CDR3 nucleotides read TGCAGTGCTAGTAGAAGCTCCCATTCCCCCATGAACACTGAAGCTTTCTTT. Its protein is CSASRSSHSPMNTEAFF. This chain uses TRBV20-1 with TRBJ1-1; D not certain. Trimming removed 3 bases from V and 0 bases from J, with 20 bases in between. Germline loops: CDR1 DFQATT, CDR2 SNEGSKA (reference sequence). There are 17 residues in the CDR3.

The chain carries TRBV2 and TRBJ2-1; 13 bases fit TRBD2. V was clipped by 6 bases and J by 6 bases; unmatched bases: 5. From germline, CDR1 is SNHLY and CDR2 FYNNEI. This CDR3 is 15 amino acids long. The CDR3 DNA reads TGTGCCAGCAGACCCGGGACTAGCGGGACCAATGAGCAGTTCTTC. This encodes CASRPGTSGTNEQFF.

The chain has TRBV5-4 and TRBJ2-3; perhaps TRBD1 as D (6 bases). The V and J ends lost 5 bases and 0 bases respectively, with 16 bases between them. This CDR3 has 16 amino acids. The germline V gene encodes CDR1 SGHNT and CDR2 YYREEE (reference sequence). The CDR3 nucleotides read TGTGCCAGCAGACCTCCCGGGACACCCAGCACAGATACGCAGTATTTT. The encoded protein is CASRPPGTPSTDTQYF.

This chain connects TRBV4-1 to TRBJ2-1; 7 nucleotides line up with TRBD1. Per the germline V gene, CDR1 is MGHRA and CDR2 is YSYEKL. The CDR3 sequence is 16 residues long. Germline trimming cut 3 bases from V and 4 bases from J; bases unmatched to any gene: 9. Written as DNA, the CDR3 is TGCGCCAGCAGCCACCTCCCGACAGGGTCATACAATGAGCAGTTCTTC. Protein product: CASSHLPTGSYNEQFF.

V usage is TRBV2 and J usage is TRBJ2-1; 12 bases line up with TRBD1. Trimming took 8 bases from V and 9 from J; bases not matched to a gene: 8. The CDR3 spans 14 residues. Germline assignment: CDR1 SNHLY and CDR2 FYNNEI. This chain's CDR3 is CASFLGQGAVEQFF. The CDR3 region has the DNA TGTGCCAGCTTCCTGGGACAGGGGGCGGTTGAGCAGTTCTTC.

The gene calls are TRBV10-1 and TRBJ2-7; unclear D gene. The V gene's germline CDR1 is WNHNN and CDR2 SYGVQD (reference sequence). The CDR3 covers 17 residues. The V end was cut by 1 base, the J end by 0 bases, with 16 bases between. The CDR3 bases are TGCGCCAGCAGTGAGTTTAAGACAAGACCCCTCTCCTACGAGCAGTACTTC. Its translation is CASSEFKTRPLSYEQYF.

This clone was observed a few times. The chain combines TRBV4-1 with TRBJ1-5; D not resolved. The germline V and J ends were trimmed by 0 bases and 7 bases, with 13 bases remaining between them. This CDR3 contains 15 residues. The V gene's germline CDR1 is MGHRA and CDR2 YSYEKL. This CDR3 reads CASSQDVLEGQPQHF. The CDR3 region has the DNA TGCGCCAGCAGCCAAGATGTGCTTGAGGGCCAGCCCCAGCATTTT.

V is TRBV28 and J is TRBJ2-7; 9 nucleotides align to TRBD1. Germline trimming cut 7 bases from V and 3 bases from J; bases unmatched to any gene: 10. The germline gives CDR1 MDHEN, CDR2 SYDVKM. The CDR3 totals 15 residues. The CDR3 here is CASTPGGTGIYEQYF. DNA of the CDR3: TGTGCCAGCACCCCCGGGGGGACAGGGATCTACGAGCAGTACTTC.

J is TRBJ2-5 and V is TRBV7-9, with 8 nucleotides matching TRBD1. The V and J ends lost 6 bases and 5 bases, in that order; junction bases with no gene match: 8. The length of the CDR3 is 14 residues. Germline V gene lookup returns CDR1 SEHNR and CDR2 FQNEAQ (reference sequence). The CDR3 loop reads CASRTDRGGETQYF. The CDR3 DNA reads TGTGCCAGCAGAACCGACAGGGGCGGTGAGACCCAGTACTTC.

The CDR3 DNA reads TGTGCCAGCAGCCAAGTTTCCGCCCGTAGGCTGGAGCAGCAGTACTTC. Amino acid sequence: CASSQVSARRLEQQYF. This rearrangement joins TRBV14 to TRBJ2-7; D remains ambiguous. V was trimmed by 1 base and J by 8 bases, leaving 21 bases between them. The germline gives CDR1 SGHDN, CDR2 FVKESK. The CDR3 loop spans 16 amino acids.

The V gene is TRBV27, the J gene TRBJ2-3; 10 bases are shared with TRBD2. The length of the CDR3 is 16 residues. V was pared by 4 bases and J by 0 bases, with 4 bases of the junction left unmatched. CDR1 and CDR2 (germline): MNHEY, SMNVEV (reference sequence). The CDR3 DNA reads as TGTGCCAGCAGTTCAAGGACTAGCGGTAGCACAGATACGCAGTATTTT. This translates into CASSSRTSGSTDTQYF.

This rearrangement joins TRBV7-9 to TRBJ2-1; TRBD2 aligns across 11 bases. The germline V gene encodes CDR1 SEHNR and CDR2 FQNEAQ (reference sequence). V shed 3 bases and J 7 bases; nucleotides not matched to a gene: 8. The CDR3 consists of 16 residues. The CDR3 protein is CASSFVPGLAANEQFF. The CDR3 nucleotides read TGTGCCAGCAGCTTTGTCCCGGGACTAGCGGCGAATGAGCAGTTCTTC.

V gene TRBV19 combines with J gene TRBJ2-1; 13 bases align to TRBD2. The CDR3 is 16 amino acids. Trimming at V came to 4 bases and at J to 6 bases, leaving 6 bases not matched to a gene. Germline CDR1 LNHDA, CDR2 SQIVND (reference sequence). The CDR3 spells CASSTTGTSGTNEQFF. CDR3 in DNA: TGTGCCAGTAGTACTACCGGGACTAGCGGGACCAATGAGCAGTTCTTC.

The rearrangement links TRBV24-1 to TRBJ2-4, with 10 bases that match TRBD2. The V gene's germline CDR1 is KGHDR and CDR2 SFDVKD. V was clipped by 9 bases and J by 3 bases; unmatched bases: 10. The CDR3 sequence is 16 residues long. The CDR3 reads CATSSGRAGDKNIQYF. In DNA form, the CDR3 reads TGTGCCACCTCAAGCGGGAGGGCCGGGGACAAAAACATTCAGTACTTC.

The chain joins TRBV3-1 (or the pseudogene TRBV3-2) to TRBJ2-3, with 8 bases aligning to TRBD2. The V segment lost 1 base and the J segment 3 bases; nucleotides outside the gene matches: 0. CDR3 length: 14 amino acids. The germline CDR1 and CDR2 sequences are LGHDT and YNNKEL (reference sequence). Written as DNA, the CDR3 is TGTGCCAGCAGCCAAGCGGGAGGGACAGATACGCAGTATTTT. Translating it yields CASSQAGGTDTQYF.

The CDR3 bases are TGCAGTGCTAGTCAAGCGGGACTGAACAATGAGCAGTTCTTC. The encoded protein is CSASQAGLNNEQFF. The V call is TRBV20-1, the J call TRBJ2-1; 7 bases line up with TRBD2. V gave up 3 bases and J gave up 5 bases; unmatched junction bases: 7. CDR3 length: 14 residues. The germline CDR1 and CDR2 sequences are DFQATT and SNEGSKA (reference sequence).

The CDR3 region has the DNA TGTGCCACCGGACAGGGGCAAGAGACCCAGTACTTC. This translates into CATGQGQETQYF. This sequence joins TRBV6-5 and TRBJ2-5, with TRBD1 matching 9 bases. Germline V CDR1 and CDR2: MNHEY, SVGAGI. The trim removed 10 bases at V and 2 bases at J, leaving 2 bases unmatched. The CDR3 length is 12 residues.

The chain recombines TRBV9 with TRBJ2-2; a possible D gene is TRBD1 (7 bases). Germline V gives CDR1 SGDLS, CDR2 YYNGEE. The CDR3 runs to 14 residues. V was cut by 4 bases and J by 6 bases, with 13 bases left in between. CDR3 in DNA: TGTGCCAGCAGCCCAGGGGGGTTGGCCGGGGAGCTGTTTTTT. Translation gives CASSPGGLAGELFF.

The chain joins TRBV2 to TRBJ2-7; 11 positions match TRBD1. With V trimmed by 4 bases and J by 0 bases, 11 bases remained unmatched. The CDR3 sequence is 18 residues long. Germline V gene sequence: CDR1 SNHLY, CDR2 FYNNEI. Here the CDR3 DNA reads TGTGCCAGCAGTGCCGGGACAGGGGGACCCCTTGACTCCTACGAGCAGTACTTC. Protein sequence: CASSAGTGGPLDSYEQYF.

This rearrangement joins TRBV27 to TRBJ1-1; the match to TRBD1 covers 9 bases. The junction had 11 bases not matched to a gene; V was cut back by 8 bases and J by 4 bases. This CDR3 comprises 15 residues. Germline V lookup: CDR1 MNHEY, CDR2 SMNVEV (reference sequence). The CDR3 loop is CASLPGTGYPTEAFF. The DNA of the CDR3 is TGTGCCAGCCTCCCCGGGACAGGGTATCCCACTGAAGCTTTCTTT.

CDR3 in amino acids: CASSLSERYEQYF. The CDR3 DNA follows: TGTGCCAGCAGCTTGTCCGAGAGATACGAGCAGTACTTC. The V call is TRBV5-4, the J call TRBJ2-7, with D uncertain. Germline CDR1 SGHNT, CDR2 YYREEE (reference sequence). V was pared by 1 base and J by 4 bases, with 9 bases between. The length of the CDR3 is 13 residues.

The CDR3 DNA reads as TGCGCCAGCAGACGTGGGTCCGGACTTGACTATGGCTACACCTTC. Amino acid sequence: CASRRGSGLDYGYTF. V usage is TRBV5-1 and J usage is TRBJ1-2, with D unclear. This CDR3 region has 15 residues. Per the germline V gene, CDR1 is SGHRS and CDR2 is YFSETQ. Trimming removed 5 bases from V and 3 bases from J, with 17 bases in between. The full variable domain, completed using reference TRBV5-1 and TRBJ1-2, is KAGVTQTPRYLIKTRGQQVTLSCSPISGHRSVSWYQQTPGQGLQFLFEYFSETQRNKGNFPGRFSGRQFSNSRSEMNVSTLELGDSALYLCASRRGSGLDYGYTFGSGTRLTVV.

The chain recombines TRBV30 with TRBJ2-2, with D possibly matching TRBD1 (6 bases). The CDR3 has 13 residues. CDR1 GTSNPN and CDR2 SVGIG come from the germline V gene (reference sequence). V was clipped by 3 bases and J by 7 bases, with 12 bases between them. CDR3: CAWRSTGFGELFF. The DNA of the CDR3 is TGTGCCTGGAGGTCAACAGGGTTCGGGGAGCTGTTTTTT.

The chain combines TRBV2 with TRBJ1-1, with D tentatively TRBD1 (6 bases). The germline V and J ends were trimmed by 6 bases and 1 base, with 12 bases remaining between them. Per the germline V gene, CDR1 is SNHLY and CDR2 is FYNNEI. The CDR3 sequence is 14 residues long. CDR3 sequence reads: CASRGDISNTEAFF. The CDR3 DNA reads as TGTGCCAGCAGGGGGGACATCTCGAACACTGAAGCTTTCTTT.